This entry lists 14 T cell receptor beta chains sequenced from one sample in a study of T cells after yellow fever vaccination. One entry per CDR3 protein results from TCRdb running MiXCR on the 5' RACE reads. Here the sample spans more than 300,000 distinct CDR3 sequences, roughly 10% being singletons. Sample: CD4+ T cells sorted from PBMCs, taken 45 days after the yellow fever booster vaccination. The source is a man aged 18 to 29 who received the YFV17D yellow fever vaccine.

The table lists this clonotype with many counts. The CDR3 reads CASRQKRGATDTQYF. DNA for the CDR3: TGTGCCAGCAGGCAAAAGCGGGGGGCCACAGATACGCAGTATTTT. The chain combines TRBV11-2 with TRBJ2-3; 9 nucleotides line up with TRBD2. CDR1 is SGHAT and CDR2 is FQNNGV in the germline V gene. The V segment lost 6 bases and the J segment 2 bases; nucleotides outside the gene matches: 6. This CDR3 region has 15 residues.

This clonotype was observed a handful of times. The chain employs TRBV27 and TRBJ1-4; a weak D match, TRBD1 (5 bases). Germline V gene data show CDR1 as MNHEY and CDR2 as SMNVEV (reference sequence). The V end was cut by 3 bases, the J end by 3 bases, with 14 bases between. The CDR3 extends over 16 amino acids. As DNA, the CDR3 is TGTGCCAGCAGTTTCGGGGGGAGGTCGGCTAATGAAAAACTGTTTTTT. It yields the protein CASSFGGRSANEKLFF.

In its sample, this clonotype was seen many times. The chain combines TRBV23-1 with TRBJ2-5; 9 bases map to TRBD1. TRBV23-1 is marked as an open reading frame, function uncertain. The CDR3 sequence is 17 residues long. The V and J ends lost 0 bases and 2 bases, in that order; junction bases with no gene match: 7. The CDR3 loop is CASSQSGTGKGQETQYF. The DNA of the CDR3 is TGCGCCAGCAGTCAATCCGGGACAGGGAAAGGACAAGAGACCCAGTACTTC.

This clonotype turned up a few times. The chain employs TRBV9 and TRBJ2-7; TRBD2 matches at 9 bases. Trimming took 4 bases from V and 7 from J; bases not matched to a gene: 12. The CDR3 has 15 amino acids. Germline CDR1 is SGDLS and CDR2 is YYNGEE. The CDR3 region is CASSPPGLAAGEQYF. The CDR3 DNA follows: TGTGCCAGCAGCCCACCGGGACTAGCAGCGGGGGAGCAGTACTTC.

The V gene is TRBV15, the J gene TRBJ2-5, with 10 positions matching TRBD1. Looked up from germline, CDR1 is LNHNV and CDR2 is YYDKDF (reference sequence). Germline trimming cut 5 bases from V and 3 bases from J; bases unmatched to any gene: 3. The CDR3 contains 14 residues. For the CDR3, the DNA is TGTGCCACCAGCGGCGGGACAGGGGAAGAGACCCAGTACTTC. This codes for CATSGGTGEETQYF.

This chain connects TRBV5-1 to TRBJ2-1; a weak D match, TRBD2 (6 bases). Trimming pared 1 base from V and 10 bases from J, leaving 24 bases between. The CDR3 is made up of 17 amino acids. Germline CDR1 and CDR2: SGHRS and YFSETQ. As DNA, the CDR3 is TGCGCCAGCAGCTTGCCCGACCGGGACTCAGTGGGCGACGAGCAGTTCTTC. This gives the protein CASSLPDRDSVGDEQFF. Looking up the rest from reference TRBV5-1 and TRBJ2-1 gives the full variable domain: KAGVTQTPRYLIKTRGQQVTLSCSPISGHRSVSWYQQTPGQGLQFLFEYFSETQRNKGNFPGRFSGRQFSNSRSEMNVSTLELGDSALYLCASSLPDRDSVGDEQFFGPGTRLTVL.

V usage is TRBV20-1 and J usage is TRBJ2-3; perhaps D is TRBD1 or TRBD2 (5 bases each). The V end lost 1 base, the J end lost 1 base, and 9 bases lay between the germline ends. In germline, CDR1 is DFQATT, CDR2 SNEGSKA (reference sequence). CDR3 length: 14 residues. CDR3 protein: CSARVVGGTDTQYF. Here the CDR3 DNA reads TGCAGTGCTAGAGTTGTGGGGGGCACAGATACGCAGTATTTT.

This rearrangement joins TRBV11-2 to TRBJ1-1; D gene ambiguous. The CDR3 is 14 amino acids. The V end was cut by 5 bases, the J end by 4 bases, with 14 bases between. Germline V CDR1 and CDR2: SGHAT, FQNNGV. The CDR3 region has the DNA TGTGCCAGCAGCGGCCGGGAGACCGGCACTGAAGCTTTCTTT. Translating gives CASSGRETGTEAFF.

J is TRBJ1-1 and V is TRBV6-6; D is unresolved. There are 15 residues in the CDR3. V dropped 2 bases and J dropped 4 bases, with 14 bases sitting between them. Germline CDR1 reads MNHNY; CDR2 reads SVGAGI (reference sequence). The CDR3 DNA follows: TGTGCCAGCAGTTACCGCCCGTCGTCAGTCACTGAAGCTTTCTTT. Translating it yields CASSYRPSSVTEAFF.

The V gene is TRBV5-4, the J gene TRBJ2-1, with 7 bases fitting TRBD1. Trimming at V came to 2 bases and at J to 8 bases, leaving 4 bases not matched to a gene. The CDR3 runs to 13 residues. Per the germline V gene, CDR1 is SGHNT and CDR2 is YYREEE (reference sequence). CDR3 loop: CASSFDRDDEQFF. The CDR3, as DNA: TGTGCCAGCAGCTTTGACAGGGACGATGAGCAGTTCTTC.

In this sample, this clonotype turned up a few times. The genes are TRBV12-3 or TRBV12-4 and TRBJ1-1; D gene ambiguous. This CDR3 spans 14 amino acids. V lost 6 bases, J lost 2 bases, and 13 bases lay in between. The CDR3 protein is CASRPPPDNTEAFF. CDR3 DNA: TGTGCCAGCAGACCCCCCCCGGATAACACTGAAGCTTTCTTT.

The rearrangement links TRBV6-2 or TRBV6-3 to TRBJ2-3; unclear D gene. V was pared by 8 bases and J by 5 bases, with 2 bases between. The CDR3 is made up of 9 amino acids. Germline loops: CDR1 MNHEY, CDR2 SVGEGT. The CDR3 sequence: CASGDTQYF. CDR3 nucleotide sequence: TGTGCCAGCGGAGATACGCAGTATTTT.

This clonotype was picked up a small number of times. The CDR3 DNA follows: TGTGCCAGCAGCTTAGGGAAGACAGGGGGCGCACAGTCCTACAATGAGCAGTTCTTC. Translation: CASSLGKTGGAQSYNEQFF. The chain joins TRBV7-2 to TRBJ2-1; TRBD1 aligns across 10 bases. The CDR3 contains 19 residues. In germline, CDR1 is SGHTA, CDR2 FQGNSA. Trimming at V came to 1 base and at J to 1 base, leaving 10 bases not matched to a gene. The full variable domain, in which reference TRBV7-2 and TRBJ2-1 provide the parts outside the CDR3, is GAGVSQSPSNKVTEKGKDVELRCDPISGHTALYWYRQSLGQGLEFLIYFQGNSAPDKSGLPSDRFSAERTGGSVSTLTIQRTQQEDSAVYLCASSLGKTGGAQSYNEQFFGPGTRLTVL.

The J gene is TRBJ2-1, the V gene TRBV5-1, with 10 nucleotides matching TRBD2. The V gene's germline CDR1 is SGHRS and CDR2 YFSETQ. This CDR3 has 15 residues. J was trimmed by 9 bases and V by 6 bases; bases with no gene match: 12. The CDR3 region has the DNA TGCGCCAGCACAGACCCGGGACTAGCGATGAGTGAGCAGTTCTTC. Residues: CASTDPGLAMSEQFF.